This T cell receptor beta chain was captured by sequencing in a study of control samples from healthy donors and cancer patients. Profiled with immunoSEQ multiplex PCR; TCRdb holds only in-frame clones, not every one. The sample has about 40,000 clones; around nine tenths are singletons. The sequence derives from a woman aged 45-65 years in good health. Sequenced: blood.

This CDR3 reads CASSKQGTSDTQYF. Written as DNA, the CDR3 is TGTGCCAGCAGCAAACAGGGTACATCAGATACGCAGTATTTT. V gene TRBV7-2 combines with J gene TRBJ2-3; D possibly corresponds to TRBD1 (6 bases). CDR3 length: 14 residues. Between the trimmed V and J ends, which lost 5 bases and 4 bases, there was a span of 13 bases. Germline V CDR1 and CDR2: SGHTA, FQGNSA. Using reference TRBV7-2 and TRBJ2-3 for the parts outside the CDR3, the full variable domain is GAGVSQSPSNKVTEKGKDVELRCDPISGHTALYWYRQSLGQGLEFLIYFQGNSAPDKSGLPSDRFSAERTGGSVSTLTIQRTQQEDSAVYLCASSKQGTSDTQYFGPGTRLTVL.